This T cell receptor beta chain was found in a study of identical twins. Only healthy Caucasians were enrolled as donors. Study-wide points: Models came in too low on out-of-frame TCR alpha sharing in monozygotic twins.

The CDR3 consists of 15 residues. Trimming removed 5 bases at V and 5 bases at J, with 18 bases between. This clonotype has more than one count but fewer than ten. Its antigen is currently unknown. One entry per CDR3 protein results from TCRdb running MiXCR on the 5' RACE reads. The table includes fewer than 250,000 distinct CDR3 sequences, around a tenth detected once. The rearrangement joins TRBV12-3 or TRBV12-4 to TRBJ1-2; D ambiguous. The sequence derives from a woman between 18 and 29 years old in good health. The specimen sequenced was memory (CD45RO+) T cells sorted from blood. The CDR3: CASSPPGWKGYGYTF. In nucleotides, the CDR3 is TGTGCCAGCAGTCCACCAGGATGGAAGGGATATGGCTACACCTTC.